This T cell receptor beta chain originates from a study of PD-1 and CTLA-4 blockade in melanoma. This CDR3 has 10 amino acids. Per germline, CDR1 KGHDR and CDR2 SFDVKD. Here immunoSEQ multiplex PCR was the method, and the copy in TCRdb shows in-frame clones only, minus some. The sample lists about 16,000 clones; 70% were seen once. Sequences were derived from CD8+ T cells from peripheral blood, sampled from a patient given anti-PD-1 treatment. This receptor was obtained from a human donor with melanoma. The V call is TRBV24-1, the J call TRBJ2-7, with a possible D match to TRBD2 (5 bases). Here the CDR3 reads CPRDRYEQYF. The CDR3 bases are TGTCCACGGGATCGGTACGAGCAGTACTTC.